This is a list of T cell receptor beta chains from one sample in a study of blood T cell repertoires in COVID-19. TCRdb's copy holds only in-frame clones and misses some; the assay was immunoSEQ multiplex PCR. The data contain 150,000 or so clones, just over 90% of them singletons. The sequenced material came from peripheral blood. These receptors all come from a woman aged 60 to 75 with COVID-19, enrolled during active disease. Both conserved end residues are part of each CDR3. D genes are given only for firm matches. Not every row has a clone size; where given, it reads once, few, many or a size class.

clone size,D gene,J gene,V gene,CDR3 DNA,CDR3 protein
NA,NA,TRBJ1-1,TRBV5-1,TGCGCCAGCACGGACAGACGGAACCCTATGAACACTGAAGCTTTCTTT,CASTDRRNPMNTEAFF
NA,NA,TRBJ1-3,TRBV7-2,TGTGCCAGCAGCTTAGCGCGGGGCGCTTCTGGAAACACCATATATTTT,CASSLARGASGNTIYF
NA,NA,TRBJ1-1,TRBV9,TGTGCCAGCAGCGCCCAAATCGGGTCCCGAAGATTACACACTGAAGCTTTCTTT,CASSAQIGSRRLHTEAFF
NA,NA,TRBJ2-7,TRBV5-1,TGCGCCAGCAGCCTGGGGTGGACAGTCCCGGCCTACGAGCAGTACTTC,CASSLGWTVPAYEQYF
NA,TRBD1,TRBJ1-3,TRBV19,TGTGCCAGTAGCTCCTCGGGACAGGGTTCGGGAAACACCATATATTTT,CASSSSGQGSGNTIYF
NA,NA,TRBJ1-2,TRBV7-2,TGTGCCAGCAGCTTAGATCCGGGGCAGGGGCATGGCTACACCTTC,CASSLDPGQGHGYTF
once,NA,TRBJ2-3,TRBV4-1,TGCGCCAGCAGCCAAGGCGTCGATACGCAGTATTTT,CASSQGVDTQYF
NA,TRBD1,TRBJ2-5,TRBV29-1,TGCAGCGCCCTAATGACAGGGGAAGAGACCCAGTACTTC,CSALMTGEETQYF
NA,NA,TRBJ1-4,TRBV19,TGTGCCAGTAGTTTAATCCGACAGCGGGTGATAGCTAATGAAAAACTGTTTTTT,CASSLIRQRVIANEKLFF
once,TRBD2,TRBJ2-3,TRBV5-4,TGTGCCAGCAGCCGAGGGGTAGTAGCGGGGGCAAACACAGATACGCAGTATTTT,CASSRGVVAGANTDTQYF
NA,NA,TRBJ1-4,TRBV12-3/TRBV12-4,TGTGCCAGCAGTTCAGTCCCTGGCGAAAAACTGTTTTTT,CASSSVPGEKLFF
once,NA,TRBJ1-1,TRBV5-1,TGCGCCAGCAGCTTGGCGCCAGGATTGAACACTGAAGCTTTCTTT,CASSLAPGLNTEAFF
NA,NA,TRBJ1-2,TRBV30,TGTGCCTGGGGGACCTTTAGGAGTACATATGGCTACACCTTC,CAWGTFRSTYGYTF
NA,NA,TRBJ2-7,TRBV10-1,TGCGCCAGCAGTAGAATCAGGGGGGTTAACTACGAGCAGTACTTC,CASSRIRGVNYEQYF
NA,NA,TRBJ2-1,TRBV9,TGTGCCAGCAGCGTAGTCGGCAGGGGGGTAGCGGTCTCCTACAATGAGCAGTTCTTC,CASSVVGRGVAVSYNEQFF